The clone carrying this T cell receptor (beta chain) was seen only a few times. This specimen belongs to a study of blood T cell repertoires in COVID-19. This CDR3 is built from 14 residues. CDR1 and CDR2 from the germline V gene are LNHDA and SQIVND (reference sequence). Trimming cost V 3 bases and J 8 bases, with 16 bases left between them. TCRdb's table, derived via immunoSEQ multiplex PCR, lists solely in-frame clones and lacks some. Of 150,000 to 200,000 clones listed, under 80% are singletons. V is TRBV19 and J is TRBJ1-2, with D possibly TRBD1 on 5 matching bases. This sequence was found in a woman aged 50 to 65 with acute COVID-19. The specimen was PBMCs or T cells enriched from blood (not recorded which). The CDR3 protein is CASSILGGDGGYTF. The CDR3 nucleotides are TGTGCCAGTAGTATTCTGGGAGGGGACGGGGGCTACACCTTC.